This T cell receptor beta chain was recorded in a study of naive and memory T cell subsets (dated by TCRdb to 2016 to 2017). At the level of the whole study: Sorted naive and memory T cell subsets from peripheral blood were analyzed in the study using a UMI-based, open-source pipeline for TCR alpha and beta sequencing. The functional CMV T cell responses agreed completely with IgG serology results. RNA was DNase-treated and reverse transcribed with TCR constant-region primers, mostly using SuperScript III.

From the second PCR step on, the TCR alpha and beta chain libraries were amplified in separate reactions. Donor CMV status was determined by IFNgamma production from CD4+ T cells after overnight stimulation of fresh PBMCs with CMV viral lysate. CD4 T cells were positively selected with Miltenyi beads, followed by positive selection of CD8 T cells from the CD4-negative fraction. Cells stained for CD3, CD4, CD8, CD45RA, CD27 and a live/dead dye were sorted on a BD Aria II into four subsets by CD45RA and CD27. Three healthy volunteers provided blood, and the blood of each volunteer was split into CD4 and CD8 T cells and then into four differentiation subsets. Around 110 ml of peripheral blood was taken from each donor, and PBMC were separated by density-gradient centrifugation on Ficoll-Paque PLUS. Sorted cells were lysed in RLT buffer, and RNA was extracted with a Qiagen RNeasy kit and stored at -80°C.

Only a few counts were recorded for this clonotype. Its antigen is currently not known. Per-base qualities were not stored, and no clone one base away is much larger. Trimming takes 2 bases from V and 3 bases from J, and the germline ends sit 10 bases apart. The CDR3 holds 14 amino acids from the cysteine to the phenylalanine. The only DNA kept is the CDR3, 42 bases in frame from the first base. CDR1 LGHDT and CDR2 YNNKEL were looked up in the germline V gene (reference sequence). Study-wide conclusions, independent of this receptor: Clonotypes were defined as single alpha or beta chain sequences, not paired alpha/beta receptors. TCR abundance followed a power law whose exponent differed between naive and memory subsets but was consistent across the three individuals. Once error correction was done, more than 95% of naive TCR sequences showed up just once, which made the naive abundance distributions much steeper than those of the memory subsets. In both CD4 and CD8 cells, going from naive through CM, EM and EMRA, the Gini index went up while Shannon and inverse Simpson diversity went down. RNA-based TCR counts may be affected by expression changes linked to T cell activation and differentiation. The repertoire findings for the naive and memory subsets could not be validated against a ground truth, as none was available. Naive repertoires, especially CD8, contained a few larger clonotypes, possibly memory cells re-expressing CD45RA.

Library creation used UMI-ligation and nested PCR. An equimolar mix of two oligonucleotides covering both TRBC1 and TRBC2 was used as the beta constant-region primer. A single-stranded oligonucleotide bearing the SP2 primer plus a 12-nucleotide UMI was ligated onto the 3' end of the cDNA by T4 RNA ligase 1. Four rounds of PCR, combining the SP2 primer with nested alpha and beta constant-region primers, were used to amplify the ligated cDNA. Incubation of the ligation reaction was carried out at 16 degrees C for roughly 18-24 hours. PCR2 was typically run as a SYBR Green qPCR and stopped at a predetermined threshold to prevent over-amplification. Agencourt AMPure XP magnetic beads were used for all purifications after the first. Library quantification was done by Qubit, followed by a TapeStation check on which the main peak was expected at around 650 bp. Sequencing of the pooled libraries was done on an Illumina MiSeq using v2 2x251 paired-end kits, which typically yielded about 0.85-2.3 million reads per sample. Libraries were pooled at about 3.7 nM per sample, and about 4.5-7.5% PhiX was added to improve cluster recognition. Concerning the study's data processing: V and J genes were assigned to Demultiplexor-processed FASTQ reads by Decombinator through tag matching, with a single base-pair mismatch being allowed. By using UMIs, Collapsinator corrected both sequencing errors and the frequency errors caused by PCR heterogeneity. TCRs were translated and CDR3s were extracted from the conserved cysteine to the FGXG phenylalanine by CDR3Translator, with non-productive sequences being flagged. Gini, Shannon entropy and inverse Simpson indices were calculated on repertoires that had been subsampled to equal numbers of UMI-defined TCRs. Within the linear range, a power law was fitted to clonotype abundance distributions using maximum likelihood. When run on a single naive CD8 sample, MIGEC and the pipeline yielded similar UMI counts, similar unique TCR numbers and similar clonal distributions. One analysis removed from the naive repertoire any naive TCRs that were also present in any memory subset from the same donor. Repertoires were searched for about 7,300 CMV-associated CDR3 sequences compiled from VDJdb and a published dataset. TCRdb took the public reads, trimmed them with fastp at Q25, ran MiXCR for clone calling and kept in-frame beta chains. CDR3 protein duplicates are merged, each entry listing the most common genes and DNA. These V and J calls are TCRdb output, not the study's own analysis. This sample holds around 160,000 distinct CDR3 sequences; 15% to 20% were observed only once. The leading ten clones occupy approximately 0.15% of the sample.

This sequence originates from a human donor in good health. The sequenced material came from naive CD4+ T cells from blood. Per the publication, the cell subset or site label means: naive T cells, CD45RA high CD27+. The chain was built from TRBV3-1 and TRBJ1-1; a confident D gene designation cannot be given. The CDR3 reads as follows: CASSQSLLYTEAFF. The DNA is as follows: TGTGCCAGCAGCCAAAGTCTCTTGTACACTGAAGCTTTCTTT.